The TCR beta chain under discussion was sequenced for a study of cytomegalovirus exposure and HLA in healthy donors. A multiplex PCR was run with 60 Vbeta primers and 13 Jbeta primers. Here immunoSEQ multiplex PCR was the method, and the copy in TCRdb shows in-frame clones only, minus some. The sample yields 210,000 or so clones, more than 60% seen once. Concerning this clone itself: Its antigen is unknown.

Germline lookup yields CDR1 SNHLY and CDR2 FYNNEI. Trimming shortened V by 9 bases and J by 3 bases, and 6 bases separated the two germline ends. The CDR3 has 11 amino acids. Study-level findings and limits: Among TCR sequences, most were rare, though some public TCRs appeared in many donors. The authors listed around 150 TCR beta chains as cytomegalovirus-associated.

The chain employs TRBV2 and TRBJ2-1, with no clear D. This clonotype was obtained from a woman aged 55-69 years in good health and CMV-seropositive. The sample taken for sequencing was PBMCs. This CDR3 reads CASQNYNEQFF. As DNA, the CDR3 is TGTGCCAGTCAGAACTACAATGAGCAGTTCTTC.